This TCR beta chain is from a study of blood T cell repertoires in COVID-19. Background on the study: Sites in the United States, Italy and Spain provided acute and convalescent COVID-19 samples. From T cells, B-cell-depleted T cells, or PBMCs came the material, which was cDNA or gDNA.

Original methodology: The authors estimated nucleated cell counts from reference gene primer amplification. The repertoire was sequenced with immunoSEQ multiplex PCR; TCRdb's copy has only in-frame clones and lacks some. D and trimming come from the DNA, and the V and J calls and clone size come from that table. Among 250,000 to 300,000 clones listed, 70% to 90% were seen once. From germline, CDR1 is GTSNPN and CDR2 SVGIG (reference sequence). CDR3 length: 12 residues. V was clipped by 4 bases and J by 2 bases, with 9 bases between them. The chain recombines TRBV30 with TRBJ2-7; possibly TRBD2 for D (6 bases). This clonotype was sampled from a man aged 55 to 70 who had recovered from COVID-19. The sample taken for sequencing was peripheral blood. The CDR3 is CAWKGGTYEQYF. CDR3 DNA sequence: TGTGCCTGGAAAGGCGGGACCTACGAGCAGTACTTC. Using reference TRBV30 and TRBJ2-7 for the parts outside the CDR3, the full variable domain is SQTIHQWPATLVQPVGSPLSLECTVEGTSNPNLYWYRQAAGRGLQLLFYSVGIGQISSEVPQNLSASRPQDRQFILSSKKLLLSDSGFYLCAWKGGTYEQYFGPGTRLTVT.